The present entry profiles one T cell receptor beta chain with its context. The method was immunoSEQ multiplex PCR; TCRdb's version includes in-frame clones alone and lacks a portion of them. This table has some 400,000 clones, approximately 90% appearing once. Participants' own reports of clinical history determined their cohort assignment. These data belong to a study of blood T cell repertoires in COVID-19. V lost 8 bases and J lost 3, with 13 bases in between. The CDR3 extends over 14 amino acids. Germline V CDR1 and CDR2: WSHSY, SAAADI. The chain combines TRBV10-2 with TRBJ2-2, with TRBD1 as a possible D gene (5 bases). This TCR derives from a woman in her 40s who had been exposed to COVID-19. The sequenced material came from PBMCs or T cells enriched from blood (not recorded which). CDR3 sequence: CASVGTGYTGELFF. In DNA form, the CDR3 reads TGCGCCAGCGTAGGTACAGGTTACACCGGGGAGCTGTTTTTT.